A selection of T cell receptor beta chains follows, all from one sample in a study of blood T cell repertoires in COVID-19. The method was immunoSEQ multiplex PCR; TCRdb's version includes in-frame clones alone and lacks a portion of them. The sample contains approximately 180,000 clones, 82% of which appear only once. Sequenced: PBMCs or T cells enriched from blood (not recorded which). The receptors derive from a woman between 55 and 75 years old with acute COVID-19. CDR3s include the opening cysteine and the closing phenylalanine or tryptophan. D genes are given only for firm matches. The size of a clone is reported for some rows only, either as once, few or many, or as a class for expanded clones.

cdr3_length: 16; j_call: TRBJ2-5; d_call: .; v_call: TRBV7-2; clone_size: once; cdr3_aa: CASSLAVGGGRETQYF; cdr3_nt: TGTGCCAGCAGCTTAGCGGTTGGAGGGGGCAGGGAGACCCAGTACTTC
cdr3_length: 14; j_call: TRBJ2-5; d_call: TRBD1; v_call: TRBV5-4; clone_size: .; cdr3_aa: CASSSGTGQETQYF; cdr3_nt: TGTGCCAGCAGCTCCGGGACAGGGCAAGAGACCCAGTACTTC
cdr3_length: 15; j_call: TRBJ2-1; d_call: .; v_call: TRBV6-6; clone_size: .; cdr3_aa: CASSLLQGTFNEQFF; cdr3_nt: TGTGCCAGCAGTCTACTTCAGGGGACGTTCAATGAGCAGTTCTTC
cdr3_length: 14; j_call: TRBJ1-6; d_call: .; v_call: TRBV11-2; clone_size: few; cdr3_aa: CASSLNSDNSPLHF; cdr3_nt: TGTGCCAGCAGCTTAAACAGTGATAATTCACCCCTCCACTTT
cdr3_length: 18; j_call: TRBJ2-2; d_call: TRBD2; v_call: TRBV19; clone_size: few; cdr3_aa: CASYSSGGILHHTGELFF; cdr3_nt: TGTGCCAGTTACTCTAGCGGGGGGATCCTACATCACACCGGGGAGCTGTTTTTT
cdr3_length: 17; j_call: TRBJ1-5; d_call: TRBD1; v_call: TRBV4-3; clone_size: once; cdr3_aa: CASSPTSGGYSNQPQHF; cdr3_nt: TGCGCCAGCAGCCCAACCTCAGGGGGTTATAGCAATCAGCCCCAGCATTTT
cdr3_length: 12; j_call: TRBJ1-5; d_call: .; v_call: TRBV24-1; clone_size: few; cdr3_aa: CATSDGQRPQHF; cdr3_nt: TGTGCCACCAGTGACGGCCAGCGGCCCCAGCATTTT
cdr3_length: 14; j_call: TRBJ1-1; d_call: .; v_call: TRBV11-2; clone_size: .; cdr3_aa: CASSLVQGNTEAFF; cdr3_nt: TGTGCCAGCAGCTTAGTCCAGGGGAACACTGAAGCTTTCTTT
cdr3_length: 17; j_call: TRBJ1-5; d_call: .; v_call: TRBV10-3; clone_size: few; cdr3_aa: CAISERFQGNSNQPQHF; cdr3_nt: TGTGCCATCAGCGAAAGGTTCCAGGGAAATAGCAATCAGCCCCAGCATTTT
cdr3_length: 15; j_call: TRBJ2-3; d_call: .; v_call: TRBV2; clone_size: .; cdr3_aa: CASRGLAEATDTQYF; cdr3_nt: TGTGCCAGCCGGGGGCTAGCGGAGGCCACAGATACGCAGTATTTT
cdr3_length: 16; j_call: TRBJ1-2; d_call: .; v_call: TRBV6-6; clone_size: .; cdr3_aa: CASRALMMTPNYGYTF; cdr3_nt: TGTGCCAGCAGGGCCCTCATGATGACTCCTAACTATGGCTACACCTTC
cdr3_length: 15; j_call: TRBJ1-2; d_call: .; v_call: TRBV10-2; clone_size: .; cdr3_aa: CASSTPGRTNYGYTF; cdr3_nt: TGCGCCAGCAGCACCCCCGGGAGGACTAACTATGGCTACACCTTC
cdr3_length: 15; j_call: TRBJ1-5; d_call: TRBD1; v_call: TRBV19; clone_size: once; cdr3_aa: CASSENRGVGQRQHF; cdr3_nt: TGTGCCAGTTCTGAAAACAGGGGGGTGGGACAGCGGCAGCATTTT
cdr3_length: 15; j_call: TRBJ1-2; d_call: TRBD1; v_call: TRBV2; clone_size: few; cdr3_aa: CASGDRVLILPGYTF; cdr3_nt: TGTGCCAGCGGGGACAGGGTCCTTATCCTCCCTGGCTACACCTTC
cdr3_length: 18; j_call: TRBJ1-5; d_call: .; v_call: TRBV7-9; clone_size: .; cdr3_aa: CASSLGEPQGTYNQPQHF; cdr3_nt: TGTGCCAGCAGCTTAGGTGAACCGCAGGGGACCTACAATCAGCCCCAGCATTTT
cdr3_length: 15; j_call: TRBJ1-5; d_call: .; v_call: TRBV6-1; clone_size: .; cdr3_aa: CASSDRVGGNQPQHF; cdr3_nt: TGTGCCAGCAGTGACAGGGTAGGTGGCAATCAGCCCCAGCATTTT
cdr3_length: 15; j_call: TRBJ1-5; d_call: .; v_call: TRBV2; clone_size: .; cdr3_aa: CASRLSAGNNQPQHF; cdr3_nt: TGTGCCAGCCGCCTGAGCGCCGGCAACAATCAGCCCCAGCATTTT
cdr3_length: 13; j_call: TRBJ2-1; d_call: .; v_call: TRBV7-9; clone_size: .; cdr3_aa: CASSLADNLEQFF; cdr3_nt: TGTGCCAGCAGCCTAGCTGACAACCTTGAGCAGTTCTTC
cdr3_length: 15; j_call: TRBJ1-2; d_call: TRBD1; v_call: TRBV9; clone_size: once; cdr3_aa: CASSGDSLSIYGYTF; cdr3_nt: TGTGCCAGCAGCGGGGACAGTCTTTCAATCTATGGCTACACCTTC
cdr3_length: 13; j_call: TRBJ1-2; d_call: TRBD1; v_call: TRBV6-5; clone_size: .; cdr3_aa: CASRGTDGYGYTF; cdr3_nt: TGTGCCAGCAGGGGGACAGACGGCTATGGCTACACCTTC
cdr3_length: 16; j_call: TRBJ1-4; d_call: TRBD1; v_call: TRBV4-1; clone_size: .; cdr3_aa: CASSQLGGQLNEKLFF; cdr3_nt: TGCGCCAGCAGCCAACTAGGGGGACAGCTGAATGAAAAACTGTTTTTT
cdr3_length: 13; j_call: TRBJ1-4; d_call: TRBD1; v_call: TRBV25-1; clone_size: .; cdr3_aa: CASSGTGNEKLFF; cdr3_nt: TGTGCCAGCAGTGGGACAGGGAATGAAAAACTGTTTTTT
cdr3_length: 13; j_call: TRBJ1-1; d_call: .; v_call: TRBV13; clone_size: once; cdr3_aa: CASSSRGGTEAFF; cdr3_nt: TGTGCCAGCAGCTCCAGGGGAGGGACTGAAGCTTTCTTT
cdr3_length: 16; j_call: TRBJ1-6; d_call: .; v_call: TRBV3-1/TRBV3-2; clone_size: .; cdr3_aa: CASSPLMGSRNSPLHF; cdr3_nt: TGTGCCAGCAGCCCACTTATGGGCAGCAGAAATTCACCCCTCCACTTT
cdr3_length: 16; j_call: TRBJ1-2; d_call: TRBD1; v_call: TRBV4-1; clone_size: .; cdr3_aa: CASSQGQGAPTYGYTF; cdr3_nt: TGCGCCAGCAGCCAAGGCCAGGGGGCGCCGACCTATGGCTACACCTTC
cdr3_length: 17; j_call: TRBJ1-2; d_call: TRBD1; v_call: TRBV19; clone_size: .; cdr3_aa: CASSNDRGRPANYGYTF; cdr3_nt: TGTGCCAGTAGTAATGACAGGGGGCGCCCCGCTAACTATGGCTACACCTTC
cdr3_length: 11; j_call: TRBJ1-1; d_call: .; v_call: TRBV5-1; clone_size: .; cdr3_aa: CASSGATEAFF; cdr3_nt: TGCGCCAGCAGCGGGGCGACTGAAGCTTTCTTT
cdr3_length: 16; j_call: TRBJ2-5; d_call: TRBD1; v_call: TRBV7-2; clone_size: .; cdr3_aa: CASSLARGQGAETQYF; cdr3_nt: TGTGCCAGCAGCTTAGCGCGGGGACAGGGGGCGGAGACCCAGTACTTC
cdr3_length: 14; j_call: TRBJ1-3; d_call: .; v_call: TRBV7-2; clone_size: once; cdr3_aa: CASSLGGIGNTIYF; cdr3_nt: TGTGCCAGCAGCTTGGGGGGTATTGGAAACACCATATATTTT
cdr3_length: 15; j_call: TRBJ1-3; d_call: .; v_call: TRBV4-1; clone_size: .; cdr3_aa: CASSQVAISGNTIYF; cdr3_nt: TGCGCCAGCAGCCAAGTAGCTATCTCTGGAAACACCATATATTTT
cdr3_length: 14; j_call: TRBJ2-1; d_call: TRBD2; v_call: TRBV10-3; clone_size: .; cdr3_aa: CATTGLAAYNEQFF; cdr3_nt: TGTGCCACCACCGGACTAGCGGCCTACAATGAGCAGTTCTTC
cdr3_length: 14; j_call: TRBJ1-4; d_call: TRBD1; v_call: TRBV6-1; clone_size: .; cdr3_aa: CASSEGGTDEKLFF; cdr3_nt: TGTGCCAGCAGTGAAGGAGGGACAGATGAAAAACTGTTTTTT
cdr3_length: 13; j_call: TRBJ2-3; d_call: .; v_call: TRBV2; clone_size: .; cdr3_aa: CASRRLPQDTQYF; cdr3_nt: TGTGCCAGCAGGAGACTTCCTCAGGATACGCAGTATTTT
cdr3_length: 16; j_call: TRBJ1-5; d_call: .; v_call: TRBV5-8; clone_size: .; cdr3_aa: CASSLEPWGSNQPQHF; cdr3_nt: TGTGCCAGCAGCTTGGAACCGTGGGGCAGCAATCAGCCCCAGCATTTT
cdr3_length: 16; j_call: TRBJ2-2; d_call: .; v_call: TRBV7-9; clone_size: few; cdr3_aa: CASSRPVSSPAGELFF; cdr3_nt: TGTGCCAGCAGCCGCCCCGTTTCTAGCCCGGCCGGGGAGCTGTTTTTT
cdr3_length: 18; j_call: TRBJ1-3; d_call: .; v_call: TRBV19; clone_size: .; cdr3_aa: CASSIVQGLGRAGNTIYF; cdr3_nt: TGTGCCAGTAGTATTGTTCAGGGCTTAGGGCGCGCTGGAAACACCATATATTTT
cdr3_length: 13; j_call: TRBJ1-1; d_call: .; v_call: TRBV12-3/TRBV12-4; clone_size: .; cdr3_aa: CASTQGRVSEAFF; cdr3_nt: TGTGCCAGCACCCAGGGGCGCGTTTCTGAAGCTTTCTTT
cdr3_length: 16; j_call: TRBJ1-6; d_call: .; v_call: TRBV4-3; clone_size: .; cdr3_aa: CASSQVTGSYNSPLHF; cdr3_nt: TGCGCCAGCAGCCAAGTAACTGGCTCCTATAATTCACCCCTCCACTTT
cdr3_length: 15; j_call: TRBJ1-1; d_call: .; v_call: TRBV15; clone_size: .; cdr3_aa: CATSSIRRVRTEAFF; cdr3_nt: TGTGCCACCAGCAGTATACGCAGGGTGCGGACTGAAGCTTTCTTT
cdr3_length: 9; j_call: TRBJ1-2; d_call: .; v_call: TRBV30; clone_size: .; cdr3_aa: CTAGYGYTF; cdr3_nt: TGCACGGCGGGCTATGGCTACACCTTC
cdr3_length: 15; j_call: TRBJ2-3; d_call: TRBD1; v_call: TRBV2; clone_size: .; cdr3_aa: CASRAQGANLDTQYF; cdr3_nt: TGTGCCAGCAGAGCACAGGGGGCGAATTTAGATACGCAGTATTTT
cdr3_length: 14; j_call: TRBJ2-5; d_call: TRBD2; v_call: TRBV3-1/TRBV3-2; clone_size: few; cdr3_aa: CASSHQRLAETQYF; cdr3_nt: TGTGCCAGCAGCCATCAGAGACTAGCGGAGACCCAGTACTTC
cdr3_length: 14; j_call: TRBJ2-5; d_call: .; v_call: TRBV18; clone_size: .; cdr3_aa: CASSSTGSGETQYF; cdr3_nt: TGTGCCAGCTCATCCACAGGGTCCGGAGAGACCCAGTACTTC
cdr3_length: 10; j_call: TRBJ1-2; d_call: .; v_call: TRBV5-4; clone_size: .; cdr3_aa: CASRAGGSTF; cdr3_nt: TGTGCCAGCAGGGCGGGAGGAAGCACCTTC
cdr3_length: 17; j_call: TRBJ2-5; d_call: TRBD1; v_call: TRBV18; clone_size: once; cdr3_aa: CASSPAGTGLYQETQYF; cdr3_nt: TGTGCCAGCTCACCTGCCGGGACAGGGTTGTACCAAGAGACCCAGTACTTC
cdr3_length: 14; j_call: TRBJ1-2; d_call: .; v_call: TRBV30; clone_size: .; cdr3_aa: CAWSGLERVGGYTF; cdr3_nt: TGTGCCTGGAGTGGCCTTGAGAGGGTTGGTGGCTACACCTTC
cdr3_length: 13; j_call: TRBJ1-3; d_call: .; v_call: TRBV11-2; clone_size: .; cdr3_aa: CASSSLSGNTIYF; cdr3_nt: TGTGCCAGCAGCTCACTTTCTGGAAACACCATATATTTT